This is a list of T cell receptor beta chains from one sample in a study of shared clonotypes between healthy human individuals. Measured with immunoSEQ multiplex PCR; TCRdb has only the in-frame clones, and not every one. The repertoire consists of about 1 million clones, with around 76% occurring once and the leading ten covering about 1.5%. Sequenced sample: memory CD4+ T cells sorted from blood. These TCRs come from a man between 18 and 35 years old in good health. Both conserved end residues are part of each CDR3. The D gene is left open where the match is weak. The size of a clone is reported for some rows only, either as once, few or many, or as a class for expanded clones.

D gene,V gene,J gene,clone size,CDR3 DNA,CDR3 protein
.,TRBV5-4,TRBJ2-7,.,TGTGCCAGCAGCGGAGAACAAGGACTACCGATGCCCTACGAGCAGTACTTC,CASSGEQGLPMPYEQYF
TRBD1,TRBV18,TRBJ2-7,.,TGTGCCAGCTCTGCGGGGACAGGACCCTACGAGCAGTACTTC,CASSAGTGPYEQYF
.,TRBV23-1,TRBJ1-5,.,TGCGCCAGCAGTCAATCGCCCCGGGACCTCTGTCAGCCCCAGCATTTT,CASSQSPRDLCQPQHF
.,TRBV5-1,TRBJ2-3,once,TGCGCCAGCAGCTCCCCCACAGATACGCAGTATTTT,CASSSPTDTQYF
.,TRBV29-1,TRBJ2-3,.,TGCAGCGTTGCCCTTAGCACAGATACGCAGTATTTT,CSVALSTDTQYF
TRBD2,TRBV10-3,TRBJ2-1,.,TGTGCCATCACCCCGGCCGCGGGGGGGCTGAATGAGCAGTTCTTC,CAITPAAGGLNEQFF
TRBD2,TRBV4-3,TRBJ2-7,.,TGCGCCAGCAGCCAAGATCCACTAGCGAGGTACGAGCAGTACTTC,CASSQDPLARYEQYF
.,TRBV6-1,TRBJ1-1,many,TGTGCCAGCAGTGTAGACGAGGGGACTGAAGCTTTCTTT,CASSVDEGTEAFF
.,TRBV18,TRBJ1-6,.,TGTGCCAGCTCACCGGCGGGCTCCTATAATTCACCCCTCCACTTT,CASSPAGSYNSPLHF
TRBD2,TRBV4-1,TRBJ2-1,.,TGCGCCAGCAGCCAAGCCGGGACTAGCGGTCACAATGAGCAGTTCTTC,CASSQAGTSGHNEQFF
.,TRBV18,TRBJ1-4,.,TGTGCCAGCTCGCCAACGAAGAAAGATCTCGAAAAACTGTTTTTT,CASSPTKKDLEKLFF
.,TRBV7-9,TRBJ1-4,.,TGTGCCAGCAGCCTCGCTTTGTCCTCTAATGAAAAACTGTTTTTT,CASSLALSSNEKLFF
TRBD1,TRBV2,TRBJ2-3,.,TGTGCCAGCACGGGACAGGTCACAGATACGCAGTATTTT,CASTGQVTDTQYF
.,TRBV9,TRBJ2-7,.,TGTGCCAGCAGCGTAGAAGGCGGTGTGGCAGGGAATTTTTTTAGCGAGCAGTACTTC,CASSVEGGVAGNFFSEQYF
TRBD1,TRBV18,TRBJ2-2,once,TGTGCCAGCTCACTCCGGACAGGTTCGAACACCGGGGAGCTGTTTTTT,CASSLRTGSNTGELFF
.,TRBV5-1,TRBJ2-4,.,TGCGCCAGCAGCTCGGGTGTAGCCAAAAACATTCAGTACTTC,CASSSGVAKNIQYF
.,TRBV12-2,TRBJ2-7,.,TGTGCAAGTCGCCCCGGGACAGCCTACGAGCAGTACTTC,CASRPGTAYEQYF
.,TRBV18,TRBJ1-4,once,TGTGCCAGCTCACCTCGGACTCTGGTTGCAACTAATGAAAAACTGTTTTTT,CASSPRTLVATNEKLFF
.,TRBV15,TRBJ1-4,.,TGTGCCACCAGCAGAGATGGAAGGACGAATGAAAAACTGTTTTTT,CATSRDGRTNEKLFF
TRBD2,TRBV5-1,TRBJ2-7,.,TGCGCCAGCTGTCCGGGCCGAACTCCTAGCGGGAGGGCCCACGAGCAGTACTTC,CASCPGRTPSGRAHEQYF
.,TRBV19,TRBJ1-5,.,TGTGCCAGTAGTGTGTCTTCGAGATTGGGCAATCAGCCCCAGCATTTT,CASSVSSRLGNQPQHF
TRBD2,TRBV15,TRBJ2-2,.,TGTGCCACCAGCCCGGGACTAGCTCCCGGGGAGCTGTTTTTT,CATSPGLAPGELFF
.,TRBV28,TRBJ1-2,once,TGTGCCAGCAGTTTACGCAACTATGGCTACACCTTC,CASSLRNYGYTF
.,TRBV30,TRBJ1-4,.,TGTGCCTGGAGCTTCTCCGAAAAACTGTTTTTT,CAWSFSEKLFF
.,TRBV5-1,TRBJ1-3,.,TGCGCCAGCAGCTTGACTATAGAGCCTGGAAACACCATATATTTT,CASSLTIEPGNTIYF
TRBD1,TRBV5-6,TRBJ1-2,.,TGTGCCAGCAGGGGACAGGGGGCGCCCTATGGCTACACCTTC,CASRGQGAPYGYTF
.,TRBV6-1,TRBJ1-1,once,TGTGCCAGCAGTGACAGGGGTTGGACTGAAGCTTTCTTT,CASSDRGWTEAFF
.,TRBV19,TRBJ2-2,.,TGTGCCAGTAGTACGGAGGTCACCGGGGAGCTGTTTTTT,CASSTEVTGELFF
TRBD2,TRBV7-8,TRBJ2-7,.,TGTGCCAGCAGCCTCAGCGGGGGGGTAACCGAGCAGTACTTC,CASSLSGGVTEQYF
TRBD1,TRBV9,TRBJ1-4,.,TGTGCCAGCAGCGTCCACAGGGGACCTAATGAAAAACTGTTTTTT,CASSVHRGPNEKLFF
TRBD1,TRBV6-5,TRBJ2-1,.,TGTGCCAGCAGCCGACAGGGAAATGAGCAGTTCTTC,CASSRQGNEQFF
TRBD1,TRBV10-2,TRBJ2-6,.,TGCGCCAGCAGGACAGGGGGGATCTCTGGGGCCAACGTCCTGACTTTC,CASRTGGISGANVLTF
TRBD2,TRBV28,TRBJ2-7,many,TGTGCCAGCAGTTTCCTAGCGGAAATTACCTACGAGCAGTACTTC,CASSFLAEITYEQYF
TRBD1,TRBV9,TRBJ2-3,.,TGTGCCAGCAGCGCCCCCCGGGACAGGGGTCGGACAGATACGCAGTATTTT,CASSAPRDRGRTDTQYF
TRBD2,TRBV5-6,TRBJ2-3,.,TGTGCCAGCAGCTTGTGGAGAAAGACTAGCCAAGGCACAGATACGCAGTATTTT,CASSLWRKTSQGTDTQYF
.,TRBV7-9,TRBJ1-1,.,TGTGCCAGCAGCGGGTGGACAGCGAACACTGAAGCTTTCTTT,CASSGWTANTEAFF
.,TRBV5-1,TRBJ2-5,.,TGCGCCAGCAGCTGGGGAACTAGCAGGGAGACCCAGTACTTC,CASSWGTSRETQYF
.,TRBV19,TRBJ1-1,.,TGTGCCAGTAGTAGCCGACAGACGTACGCATTATTT,CASSSRQTYALF
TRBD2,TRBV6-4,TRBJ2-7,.,TGTGCCAGCAGTGACTCGAGCGGGACGGCGCAGTACTTC,CASSDSSGTAQYF
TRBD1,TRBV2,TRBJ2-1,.,TGTGCCAGCAAATCACAGGGGGCAAGCTCCTACAATGAGCAGTTCTTC,CASKSQGASSYNEQFF
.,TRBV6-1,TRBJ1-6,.,TGTGCCAGCAGGCCTGGGGGTTCACCCCTCCACTTT,CASRPGGSPLHF
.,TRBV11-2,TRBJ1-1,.,TGTGCCAGTCAACAGGGACCCACTGAAGCTTTCTTT,CASQQGPTEAFF
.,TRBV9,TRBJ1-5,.,TGTGCCAGCAGCGTAGGTGCCGGGGGGCCCCAGCATTTT,CASSVGAGGPQHF
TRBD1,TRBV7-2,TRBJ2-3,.,TGTGCCAGCAGCCGCGACAGGGGGCGAGGCACAGATACGCAGTATTTT,CASSRDRGRGTDTQYF
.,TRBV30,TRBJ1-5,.,TGTGCCTGGGGCCAAGGCGGGTTTGGGCCCCAGCATTTT,CAWGQGGFGPQHF
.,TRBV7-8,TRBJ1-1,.,TGTGCCAGCAGCGTGGTTTACACTGAAGCTTTCTTT,CASSVVYTEAFF
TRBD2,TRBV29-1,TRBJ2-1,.,TGCAGCGACCAGACTAGCGGGGGGGGCAATGAGCAGTTCTTC,CSDQTSGGGNEQFF
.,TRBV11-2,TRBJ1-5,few,TGTGCCAGCAGCTTAGCCAGGGCTCAGCCCCAGCATTTT,CASSLARAQPQHF
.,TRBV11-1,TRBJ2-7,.,TGTGCCAGCAGCCCGTTATTGGGGGGAGCCTACGAGCAGTACTTC,CASSPLLGGAYEQYF
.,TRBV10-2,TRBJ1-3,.,TGCGCCAGCAGCGAGGGAGGATCCTCTGGAAACACCATATATTTT,CASSEGGSSGNTIYF
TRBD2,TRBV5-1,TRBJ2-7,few,TGCGCCAGCAGCCCGTCGGCTAGCGGGAGCGAGCAGTACTTC,CASSPSASGSEQYF
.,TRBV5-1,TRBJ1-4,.,TGCGCCAGCAGCTTGGGCGGGGTAGATGAAAAACTGTTTTTT,CASSLGGVDEKLFF
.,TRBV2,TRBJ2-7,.,TGTGCCAGCGGGACGGACTCCTACGAGCAGTACTTC,CASGTDSYEQYF
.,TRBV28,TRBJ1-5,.,TGTGCCAGTGTACGTGGCAGGGACGGGTATCAGCCCCAGCATTTT,CASVRGRDGYQPQHF